This T cell receptor (beta chain) was sequenced for a study of T-cell reconstitution after alpha-beta-depleted transplantation in children. Study-level points and caveats: After transplant, at about two months, alpha-beta T cells were reportedly derived from several hundred expanded graft clones. Fresh T-cell production supplied most of the T-cell counts and diversity seen one year after transplant. Where some patients showed high TCRbeta diversity at day 60, it came from recipient T cells and thymic progenitors that had survived.

This clonotype was detected ten times or more. As yet, its antigen is unknown. Between the trimmed V and J ends, which lost 8 bases and 3 bases, there was a span of 9 bases. Germline CDR1 is SGHVS and CDR2 is FQNEAQ. This CDR3 is built from 12 residues. For TCRbeta, the library was prepared with unique molecular identifiers. MiXCR was run by TCRdb on the PCR reads, yielding one entry per CDR3 protein. Among 550,000 to 800,000 distinct CDR3 sequences, less than 15% were seen once, and the ten largest hold 0.79%. This sample comprised PBMCs, obtained before TCRalphabeta/CD19-depleted stem cell transplant. The chain carries TRBV7-8 and TRBJ2-3, with D unclear. This clonotype originated in a girl under 10 years old with congenital amegakaryocytic thrombocytopenia, due to receive a stem cell transplant. CDR3 residues: CASRSLTDTQYF. The DNA for the CDR3 is TGTGCCAGCCGCTCCCTTACAGATACGCAGTATTTT.